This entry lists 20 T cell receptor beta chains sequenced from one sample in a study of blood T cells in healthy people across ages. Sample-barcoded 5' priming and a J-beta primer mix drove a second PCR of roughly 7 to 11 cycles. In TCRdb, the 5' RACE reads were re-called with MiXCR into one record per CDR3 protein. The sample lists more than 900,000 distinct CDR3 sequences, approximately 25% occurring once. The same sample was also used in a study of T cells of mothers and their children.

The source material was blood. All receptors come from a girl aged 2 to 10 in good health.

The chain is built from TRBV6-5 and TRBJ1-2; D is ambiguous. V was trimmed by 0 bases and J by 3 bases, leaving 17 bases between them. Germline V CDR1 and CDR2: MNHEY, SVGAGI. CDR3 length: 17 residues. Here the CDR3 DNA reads TGTGCCAGCAGTTACTCGGCAGTCTCCCTCGACGACTATGGCTACACCTTC. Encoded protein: CASSYSAVSLDDYGYTF.

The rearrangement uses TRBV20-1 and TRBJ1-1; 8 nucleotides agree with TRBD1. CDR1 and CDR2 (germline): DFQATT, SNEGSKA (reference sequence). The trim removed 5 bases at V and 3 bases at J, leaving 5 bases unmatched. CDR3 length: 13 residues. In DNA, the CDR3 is TGCAGTGCTGACCCGACAGGGGACACTGAAGCTTTCTTT. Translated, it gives CSADPTGDTEAFF.

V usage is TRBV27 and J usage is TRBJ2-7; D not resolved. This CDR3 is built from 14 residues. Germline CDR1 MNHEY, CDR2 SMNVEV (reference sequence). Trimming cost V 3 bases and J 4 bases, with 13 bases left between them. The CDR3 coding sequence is TGTGCCAGCAGTTTGATCTACAGCTTGTACGAGCAGTACTTC. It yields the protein CASSLIYSLYEQYF.

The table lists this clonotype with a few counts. The CDR3 region is CSVTEAGGPKQFF. CDR3 nucleotide sequence: TGCAGCGTTACGGAAGCGGGAGGGCCGAAGCAGTTCTTC. The chain uses TRBV29-1 and TRBJ2-5; 10 nucleotides match TRBD2. The J call may be mistaken, given a closer DNA end match to TRBJ2-1. The CDR3 extends over 13 amino acids. Germline V gives CDR1 SQVTM, CDR2 ANQGSEA.

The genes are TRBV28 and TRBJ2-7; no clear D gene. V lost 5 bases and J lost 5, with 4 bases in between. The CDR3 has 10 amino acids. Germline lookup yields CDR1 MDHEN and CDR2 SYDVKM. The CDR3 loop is CASSMDEQYF. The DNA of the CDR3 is TGTGCCAGCAGTATGGACGAGCAGTACTTC. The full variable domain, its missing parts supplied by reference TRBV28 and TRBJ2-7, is DVKVTQSSRYLVKRTGEKVFLECVQDMDHENMFWYRQDPGLGLRLIYFSYDVKMKEKGDIPEGYSVSREKKERFSLILESASTNQTSMYLCASSMDEQYFGPGTRLTVT.

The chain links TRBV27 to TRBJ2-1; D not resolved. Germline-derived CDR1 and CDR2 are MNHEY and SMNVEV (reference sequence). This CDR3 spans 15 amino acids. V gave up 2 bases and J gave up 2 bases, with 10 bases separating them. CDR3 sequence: CASSLSWGAYNEQFF. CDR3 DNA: TGTGCCAGCAGTTTAAGTTGGGGTGCCTACAATGAGCAGTTCTTC.

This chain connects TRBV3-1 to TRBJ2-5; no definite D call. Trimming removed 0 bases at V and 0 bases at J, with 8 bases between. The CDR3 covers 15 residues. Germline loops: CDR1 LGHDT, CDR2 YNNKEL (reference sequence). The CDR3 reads CASSQDGENQETQYF. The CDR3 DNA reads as TGTGCCAGCAGCCAAGATGGGGAAAACCAAGAGACCCAGTACTTC.

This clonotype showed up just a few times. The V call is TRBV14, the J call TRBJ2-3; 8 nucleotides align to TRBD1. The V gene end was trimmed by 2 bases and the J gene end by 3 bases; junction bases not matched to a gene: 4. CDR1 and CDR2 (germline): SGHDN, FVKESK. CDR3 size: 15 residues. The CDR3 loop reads CASSQSRQGTDTQYF. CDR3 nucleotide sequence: TGTGCCAGCAGCCAATCTCGACAGGGGACAGATACGCAGTATTTT.

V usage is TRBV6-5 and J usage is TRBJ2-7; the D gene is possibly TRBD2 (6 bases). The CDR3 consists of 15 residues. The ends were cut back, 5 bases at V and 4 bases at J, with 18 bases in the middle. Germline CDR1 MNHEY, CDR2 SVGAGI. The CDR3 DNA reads TGTGCCAGCAGTGTGAGCCACCTGGGGGGATACGAGCAGTACTTC. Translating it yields CASSVSHLGGYEQYF.

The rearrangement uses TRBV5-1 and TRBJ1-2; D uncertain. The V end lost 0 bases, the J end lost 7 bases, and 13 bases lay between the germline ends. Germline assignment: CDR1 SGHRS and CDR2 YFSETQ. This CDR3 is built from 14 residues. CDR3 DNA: TGCGCCAGCAGCTTGGCAGCAGATACGGGTGGCTACACCTTC. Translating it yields CASSLAADTGGYTF.

The CDR3 nucleotides read TGCAGTGCTAGAGATCTTGTAAATTACAATGAGCAGTTCTTC. This translates into CSARDLVNYNEQFF. The rearrangement joins TRBV20-1 to TRBJ2-5; D is ambiguous. TRBJ2-1 matches the DNA end more closely, so the J call is doubtful. The CDR3 sequence is 14 residues long. CDR1 is DFQATT and CDR2 is SNEGSKA in the germline V gene (reference sequence).

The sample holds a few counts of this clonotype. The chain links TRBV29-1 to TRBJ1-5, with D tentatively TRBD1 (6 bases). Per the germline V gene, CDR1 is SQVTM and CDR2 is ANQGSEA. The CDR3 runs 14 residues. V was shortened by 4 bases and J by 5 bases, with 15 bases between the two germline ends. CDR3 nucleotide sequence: TGCAGCGTTGTTGGGGCAGGGGAGGATCAGCCCCAGCATTTT. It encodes CSVVGAGEDQPQHF.

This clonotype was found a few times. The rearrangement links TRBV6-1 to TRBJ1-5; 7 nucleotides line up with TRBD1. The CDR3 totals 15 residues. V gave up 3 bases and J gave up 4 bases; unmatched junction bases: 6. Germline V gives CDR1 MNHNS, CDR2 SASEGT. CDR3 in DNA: TGTGCCAGCAGTGAGATGACAGGGACGAATCAGCCCCAGCATTTT. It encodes CASSEMTGTNQPQHF.

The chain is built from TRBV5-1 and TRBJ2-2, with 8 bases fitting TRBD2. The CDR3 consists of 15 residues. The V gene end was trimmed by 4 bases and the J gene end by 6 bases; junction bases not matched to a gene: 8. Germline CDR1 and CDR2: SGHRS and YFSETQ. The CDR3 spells CASSRRREAAGELFF. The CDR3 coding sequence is TGCGCCAGCAGCCGGCGGCGGGAGGCCGCCGGGGAGCTGTTTTTT.

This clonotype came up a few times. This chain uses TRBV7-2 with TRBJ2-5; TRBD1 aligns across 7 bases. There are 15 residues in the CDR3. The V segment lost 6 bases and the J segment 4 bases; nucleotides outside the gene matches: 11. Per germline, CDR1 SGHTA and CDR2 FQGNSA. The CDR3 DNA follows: TGTGCCAGCAGACTGACAGGGTTTGTAGGAGAGACCCAGTACTTC. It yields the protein CASRLTGFVGETQYF.

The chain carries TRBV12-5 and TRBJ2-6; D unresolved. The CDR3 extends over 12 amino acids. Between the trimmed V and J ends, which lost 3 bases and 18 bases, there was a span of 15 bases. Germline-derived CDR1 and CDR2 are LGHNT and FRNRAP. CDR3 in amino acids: CASGLTVQPETF. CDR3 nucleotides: TGTGCTAGTGGTTTAACCGTTCAACCTGAGACTTTC.

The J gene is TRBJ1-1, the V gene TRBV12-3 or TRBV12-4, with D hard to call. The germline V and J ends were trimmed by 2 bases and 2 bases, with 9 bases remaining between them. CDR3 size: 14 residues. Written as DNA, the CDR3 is TGTGCCAGCAGTTTATATCCGGCTAACACTGAAGCTTTCTTT. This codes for CASSLYPANTEAFF.

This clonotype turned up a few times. In DNA, the CDR3 is TGCAGTGCTACGGAAGACGGGCTCTATGGCTACACCTTC. Amino acid sequence: CSATEDGLYGYTF. The gene calls are TRBV20-1 and TRBJ1-2; D is unresolved. CDR1 is DFQATT, CDR2 SNEGSKA, per germline (reference sequence). This CDR3 has 13 amino acids. The germline V and J ends were trimmed by 4 bases and 4 bases, with 13 bases remaining between them.

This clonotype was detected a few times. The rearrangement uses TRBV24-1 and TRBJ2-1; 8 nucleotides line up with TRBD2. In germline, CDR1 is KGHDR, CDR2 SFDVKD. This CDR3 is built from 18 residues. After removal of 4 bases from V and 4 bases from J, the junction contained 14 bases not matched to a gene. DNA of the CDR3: TGTGCCACCAGTGACCCCCGGGGGGTCAGCGGGGGATACAATGAGCAGTTCTTC. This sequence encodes CATSDPRGVSGGYNEQFF.

The CDR3 DNA sequence: TGTGCCAGCAGATCCTCCCTTGACAGGGGAAGCGACGAGCAGTACTTC. It codes for CASRSSLDRGSDEQYF. The V and J genes are TRBV6-5 and TRBJ2-5; TRBD1 agrees at 8 bases. TRBJ2-7 matches the DNA end more closely, so the J call is doubtful. Germline values: CDR1 MNHEY, CDR2 SVGAGI. This CDR3 region has 16 residues.